This passage covers 23 T cell receptor beta chains from one sample sequenced in a study of CD8+CD57+ T cells in acquired aplastic anemia. CDR3 and TCR beta VDJ profiling relied on genomic DNA as the template. TCRdb used MiXCR to reprocess the reads, holding one entry per CDR3 protein. The sample has roughly 260,000 distinct CDR3 sequences, around 43% seen once. Patients chosen for sequencing had shown CD8+CD57+ cell expansion by flow cytometry. Sequenced: sorted CD4+, CD8+, or CD8+CD57+ T cells (not recorded which) from PBMCs. These receptors all stem from a human donor with aplastic anemia.

This clonotype was counted many times. The chain links TRBV14 to TRBJ2-3; TRBD1 is a possible D gene (5 bases). Between the trimmed V and J ends, which lost 2 bases and 3 bases, there was a span of 15 bases. CDR1 is SGHDN, CDR2 FVKESK, per germline. This CDR3 is 16 amino acids long. The DNA for the CDR3 is TGTGCCAGCAGCCAATTTCTTACTGCAGGGACAGATACGCAGTATTTT. Amino acids: CASSQFLTAGTDTQYF. Looking up the rest from reference TRBV14 and TRBJ2-3 gives the full variable domain: EAGVTQFPSHSVIEKGQTVTLRCDPISGHDNLYWYRRVMGKEIKFLLHFVKESKQDESGMPNNRFLAERTGGTYSTLKVQPAELEDSGVYFCASSQFLTAGTDTQYFGPGTRLTVL.

This chain joins TRBV2 and TRBJ1-6; D remains ambiguous. This CDR3 has 14 amino acids. CDR1 is SNHLY, CDR2 FYNNEI, per germline. The ends were cut back, 8 bases at V and 3 bases at J, with 11 bases in the middle. CDR3 sequence (DNA): TGTGCCAGCGCCCACGGCGACTATAATTCACCCCTCCACTTT. Its protein is CASAHGDYNSPLHF.

This clonotype was observed many times. The gene calls are TRBV19 and TRBJ2-3; D perhaps matches TRBD1 (6 bases). The V end lost 5 bases, the J end lost 2 bases, and 8 bases lay between the germline ends. Germline V gene data show CDR1 as LNHDA and CDR2 as SQIVND (reference sequence). CDR3 length equals 13 residues. CDR3 amino acids: CASSPGDTDTQYF. DNA for the CDR3: TGTGCCAGTAGTCCAGGGGACACAGATACGCAGTATTTT.

On this clonotype itself: A much larger clone is a single base away; this may be a read error. This chain joins TRBV5-1 and TRBJ2-7, with a possible D match to TRBD1 (6 bases). Germline CDR1 and CDR2: SGHRS and YFSETQ. This CDR3 has 14 amino acids. The CDR3 spells CASSLRYRDDERYF. In nucleotides, the CDR3 is TGCGCCAGCAGCTTGCGGTACAGGGATGACGAGCGGTACTTC. Variable domain in full (rest from reference TRBV5-1 and TRBJ2-7): KAGVTQTPRYLIKTRGQQVTLSCSPISGHRSVSWYQQTPGQGLQFLFEYFSETQRNKGNFPGRFSGRQFSNSRSEMNVSTLELGDSALYLCASSLRYRDDERYFGPGTRLTVT.

The chain couples TRBV7-2 to TRBJ2-1; 12 bases map to TRBD1. J was trimmed by 7 bases and V by 1 base; bases with no gene match: 5. Germline values: CDR1 SGHTA, CDR2 FQGNSA. The CDR3 is made up of 16 amino acids. The CDR3 protein is CASSLVVGQGANEQFF. CDR3 nucleotide sequence: TGTGCCAGCAGCTTAGTAGTGGGACAGGGGGCAAATGAGCAGTTCTTC. The entire variable domain, with the rest obtained from reference TRBV7-2 and TRBJ2-1, is as follows: GAGVSQSPSNKVTEKGKDVELRCDPISGHTALYWYRQSLGQGLEFLIYFQGNSAPDKSGLPSDRFSAERTGGSVSTLTIQRTQQEDSAVYLCASSLVVGQGANEQFFGPGTRLTVL.

The chain employs TRBV13 and TRBJ2-1; 7 nucleotides agree with TRBD2. Looked up from germline, CDR1 is PRHDT and CDR2 is FYEKMQ (reference sequence). The CDR3 runs 15 residues. V dropped 5 bases and J dropped 8; count of bases not matched to a gene: 12. The DNA for the CDR3 is TGTGCCAGCAGCCAAGAACGGGCGGGAGTCGATGAGCAGTTCTTC. It specifies CASSQERAGVDEQFF.

This sequence joins TRBV15 and TRBJ1-4; D might be TRBD1 (6 bases). Germline V lookup: CDR1 LNHNV, CDR2 YYDKDF (reference sequence). V was clipped by 1 base and J by 3 bases, with 6 bases between them. This CDR3 region has 14 residues. As DNA, the CDR3 is TGTGCCACCAGCAGAGCAGGGGCTAATGAAAAACTGTTTTTT. It is translated as CATSRAGANEKLFF.

CDR3 DNA: TGTGCCAGCAGCTTAGTGGGGCGCGGGGAGCTGTTTTTT. This gives the protein CASSLVGRGELFF. The chain couples TRBV7-9 to TRBJ2-2, with D tentatively TRBD1 (5 bases). CDR1 and CDR2 (germline): SEHNR, FQNEAQ (reference sequence). The CDR3 loop spans 13 amino acids. The germline V and J ends were trimmed by 1 base and 7 bases, with 7 bases remaining between them.

The rearrangement uses TRBV25-1 and TRBJ1-4, with TRBD1 as a possible D gene (6 bases). This CDR3 comprises 15 residues. Germline V CDR1 and CDR2: MGHDK, SYGVNS. The V gene lost 2 bases and the J gene lost 7 bases, with 14 bases spanning the gap. For the CDR3, the DNA is TGTGCCAGCAGTGAAGGGTGGGGGCGCGGTGAAAAACTGTTTTTT. Protein product: CASSEGWGRGEKLFF.

In this sample, this clonotype turned up many times. V usage is TRBV14 and J usage is TRBJ2-5; TRBD2 agrees at 9 bases. The CDR3 runs 16 residues. Trimming removed 0 bases from V and 5 bases from J; junction bases left unmatched: 7. From germline, CDR1 is SGHDN and CDR2 FVKESK. CDR3 residues: CASSQDFLAGFETQYF. CDR3 nucleotide sequence: TGTGCCAGCAGCCAAGATTTCCTAGCGGGGTTCGAGACCCAGTACTTC.

The V gene is TRBV19, the J gene TRBJ2-3; D might be TRBD2 (5 bases). Per the germline V gene, CDR1 is LNHDA and CDR2 is SQIVND (reference sequence). V was pared by 6 bases and J by 2 bases, with 9 bases between. The CDR3 totals 13 residues. CDR3 in DNA: TGTGCCAGTAGCGGACTCCTCACAGATACGCAGTATTTT. It codes for CASSGLLTDTQYF.

The chain employs TRBV12-3 or TRBV12-4 and TRBJ2-7, with 7 positions matching TRBD1. J gave up 0 bases and V 7 bases, and 3 bases lay outside the gene matches. The CDR3 consists of 13 residues. The CDR3 protein is CASKGQSSYEQYF. CDR3 bases: TGTGCCAGCAAGGGACAGAGCTCCTACGAGCAGTACTTC.

The V gene is TRBV25-1, the J gene TRBJ2-7; no definite D call. The CDR3 totals 20 residues. Trimming cost V 4 bases and J 5 bases, with 33 bases left between them. Germline loops: CDR1 MGHDK, CDR2 SYGVNS. The CDR3 region is CASSGNLRPGVPTQSHEQYF. The CDR3 DNA is TGTGCCAGCAGTGGAAACCTCAGGCCTGGCGTGCCCACCCAGTCCCACGAGCAGTACTTC.

This clonotype was seen many times. The chain has TRBV20-1 and TRBJ2-7; D not certain. Per the germline V gene, CDR1 is DFQATT and CDR2 is SNEGSKA (reference sequence). Trimming took 0 bases from V and 3 from J, leaving 6 bases between them. There are 12 residues in the CDR3. The CDR3, as DNA: TGCAGTGCTAGAGATACGAGCTACGAGCAGTACTTC. Protein product: CSARDTSYEQYF.

The chain employs TRBV10-3 and TRBJ2-1; D perhaps matches TRBD2 (5 bases). CDR3 length: 16 amino acids. Between the trimmed V and J ends, which lost 3 bases and 0 bases, there was a span of 12 bases. Germline loops: CDR1 ENHRY, CDR2 SYGVKD. DNA of the CDR3: TGTGCCATCAGTGACGTGGGAGATCACTCCTACAATGAGCAGTTCTTC. Amino acid sequence: CAISDVGDHSYNEQFF.

This clonotype was counted many times. The CDR3 spells CASSYDATGARSSYNSPLHF. The CDR3 DNA follows: TGTGCCAGCAGTTACGATGCGACAGGGGCCCGCAGCTCCTATAATTCACCCCTCCACTTT. The chain couples TRBV6-6 to TRBJ1-6; 8 positions agree with TRBD1. V was pared by 2 bases and J by 0 bases, with 12 bases of the junction left unmatched. CDR1 is MNHNY, CDR2 SVGAGI, per germline (reference sequence). The CDR3 is 20 amino acids.

This chain joins TRBV5-1 and TRBJ1-6; 10 bases match TRBD1. With V trimmed by 4 bases and J by 7 bases, 8 bases remained unmatched. The CDR3 has 16 residues. CDR1 is SGHRS and CDR2 is YFSETQ in the germline V gene. The CDR3 sequence: CASSPPGQGKNSPLHF. CDR3 DNA sequence: TGCGCCAGCAGCCCTCCGGGACAGGGGAAAAATTCACCCCTCCACTTT.

The genes are TRBV9 and TRBJ2-3; TRBD2 matches at 7 bases. The V segment lost 2 bases and the J segment 11 bases; nucleotides outside the gene matches: 14. The germline V gene encodes CDR1 SGDLS and CDR2 YYNGEE. The CDR3 is 15 residues long. The CDR3 DNA follows: TGTGCCAGCAGCGTTTCGCGGGAGCTCTACAATGAGCAGTATTTT. Its translation is CASSVSRELYNEQYF.

The chain employs TRBV10-3 and TRBJ1-3, with a tentative D call TRBD1 (5 bases). Germline-derived CDR1 and CDR2 are ENHRY and SYGVKD. Trimming pared 1 base from V and 6 bases from J, leaving 13 bases between. This CDR3 comprises 15 residues. The chain's CDR3 is CAISELTAGENTIYF. The CDR3 DNA sequence: TGTGCCATCAGTGAGTTAACGGCGGGGGAAAACACCATATATTTT.

The chain couples TRBV5-6 to TRBJ2-7; D unresolved. The germline gives CDR1 SGHDT, CDR2 YYEEEE. The CDR3 length is 13 residues. V shed 2 bases and J shed 3 bases, with 9 bases lying between them. CDR3 protein: CASSFIARYEQYF. The CDR3 coding sequence is TGTGCCAGCAGCTTCATAGCCCGCTACGAGCAGTACTTC.

The chain couples TRBV19 to TRBJ1-5; D possibly corresponds to TRBD1 (6 bases). This CDR3 region has 12 residues. V lost 8 bases and J 4 bases, leaving 9 bases between the germline ends. Germline V gives CDR1 LNHDA, CDR2 SQIVND (reference sequence). The CDR3 loop is CASQTGNQPQHF. CDR3 sequence (DNA): TGTGCCAGTCAAACAGGGAATCAGCCCCAGCATTTT.

This clonotype was seen just once. The chain employs TRBV6-5 and TRBJ2-7; perhaps D is TRBD1 or TRBD2 (5 bases each). Trimming left V 3 bases short and J 3 bases short, with 12 bases between. Germline CDR1 MNHEY, CDR2 SVGAGI. This CDR3 is built from 14 residues. The CDR3 region is CASSYGTTNYEQYF. In DNA, the CDR3 is TGTGCCAGCAGTTATGGGACGACGAACTACGAGCAGTACTTC.

This clonotype was detected many times. The genes are TRBV9 and TRBJ2-1; 12 positions match TRBD2. Germline CDR1 is SGDLS and CDR2 is YYNGEE. The CDR3 has 16 residues. Trimming took 3 bases from V and 6 from J; bases not matched to a gene: 7. The CDR3 nucleotides are TGTGCCAGCAGCGGCCGGACTAGCGGGATTCGCAATGAGCAGTTCTTC. As protein: CASSGRTSGIRNEQFF.